This T cell receptor (beta chain) was captured in a study of cytomegalovirus exposure and HLA in healthy donors. General study results and limits: The availability of immune exposure information extended only to CMV serostatus.

PCR was performed using 60 Vbeta and 13 Jbeta primers. The protocol was immunoSEQ multiplex PCR, while the TCRdb copy is restricted to in-frame clones and leaves out a portion. The sample consists of approximately 180,000 clones, around 81% of them appearing once. A note on this clone: Antigen unknown.

Donors showed nominal health when sampled, although they likely had unrecorded immune exposures. The ends lost 4 bases at V and 6 bases at J; junction bases unmatched: 3. The CDR3 is 13 residues long. From germline, CDR1 is SGHVS and CDR2 FQNEAQ. This clonotype was obtained from a man between 18 and 29 years old in good health and CMV-seronegative. The genes are TRBV7-8 and TRBJ2-1; 7 bases map to TRBD2. Input material: PBMCs. CDR3 amino acids: CASSWTRRNEQFF. The CDR3 region has the DNA TGTGCCAGCAGCTGGACTAGGCGCAATGAGCAGTTCTTC.